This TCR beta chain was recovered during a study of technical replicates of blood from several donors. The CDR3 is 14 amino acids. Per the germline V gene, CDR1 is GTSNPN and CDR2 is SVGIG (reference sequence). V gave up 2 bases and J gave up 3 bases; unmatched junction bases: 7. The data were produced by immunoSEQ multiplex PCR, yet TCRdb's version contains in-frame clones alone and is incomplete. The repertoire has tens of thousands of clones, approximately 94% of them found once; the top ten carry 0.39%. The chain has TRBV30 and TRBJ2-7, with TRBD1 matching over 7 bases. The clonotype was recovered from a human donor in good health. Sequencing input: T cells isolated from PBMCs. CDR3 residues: CAWSRPGQLYEQYF. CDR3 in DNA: TGTGCCTGGAGTCGACCGGGACAGCTCTACGAGCAGTACTTC.